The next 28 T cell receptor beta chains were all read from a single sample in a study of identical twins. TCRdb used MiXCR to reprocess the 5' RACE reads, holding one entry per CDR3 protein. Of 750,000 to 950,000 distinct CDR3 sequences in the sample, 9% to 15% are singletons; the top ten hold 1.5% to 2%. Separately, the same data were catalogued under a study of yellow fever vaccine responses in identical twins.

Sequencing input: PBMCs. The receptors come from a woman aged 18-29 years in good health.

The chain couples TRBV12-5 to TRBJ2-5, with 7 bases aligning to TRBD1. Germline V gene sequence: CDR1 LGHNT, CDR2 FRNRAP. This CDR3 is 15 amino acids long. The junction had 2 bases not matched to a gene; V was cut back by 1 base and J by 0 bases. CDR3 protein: CASGLAGTDQETQYF. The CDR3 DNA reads TGTGCTAGTGGTTTGGCCGGGACAGACCAAGAGACCCAGTACTTC.

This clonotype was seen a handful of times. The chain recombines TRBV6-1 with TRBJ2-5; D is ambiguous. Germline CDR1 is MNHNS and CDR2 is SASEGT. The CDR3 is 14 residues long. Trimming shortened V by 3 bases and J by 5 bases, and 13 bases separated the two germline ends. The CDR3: CASSESSLMETQYF. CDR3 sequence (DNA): TGTGCCAGCAGTGAGTCTAGTTTGATGGAGACCCAGTACTTC.

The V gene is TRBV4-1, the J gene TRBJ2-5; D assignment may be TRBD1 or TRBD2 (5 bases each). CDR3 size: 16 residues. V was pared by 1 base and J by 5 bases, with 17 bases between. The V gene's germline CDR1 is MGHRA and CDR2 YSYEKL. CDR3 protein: CASSQGPQAREETQYF. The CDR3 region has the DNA TGCGCCAGCAGCCAAGGCCCACAGGCTAGGGAGGAGACCCAGTACTTC.

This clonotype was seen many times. The CDR3 nucleotides are TGCGCCAGCAGCCAAGAAGGCCGGGTGGCCACTCAGCCCCAGCATTTT. This sequence encodes CASSQEGRVATQPQHF. The J gene is TRBJ1-5, the V gene TRBV4-1; D uncertain. Trimming stripped 0 bases from V and 6 bases from J, with 15 bases between. Germline CDR1 and CDR2: MGHRA and YSYEKL. The CDR3 runs to 16 residues.

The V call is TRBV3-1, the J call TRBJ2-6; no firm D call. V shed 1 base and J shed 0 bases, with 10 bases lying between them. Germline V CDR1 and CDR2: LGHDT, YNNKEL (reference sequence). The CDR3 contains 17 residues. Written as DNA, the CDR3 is TGTGCCAGCAGCCAAGCGAAGTTTTCCTCTGGGGCCAACGTCCTGACTTTC. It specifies CASSQAKFSSGANVLTF.

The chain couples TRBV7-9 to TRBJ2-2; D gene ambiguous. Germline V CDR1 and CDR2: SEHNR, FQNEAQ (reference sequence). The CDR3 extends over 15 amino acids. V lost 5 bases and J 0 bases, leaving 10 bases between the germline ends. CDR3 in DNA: TGTGCCAGCAGCCAGGTATCTGCGAACACCGGGGAGCTGTTTTTT. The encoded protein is CASSQVSANTGELFF. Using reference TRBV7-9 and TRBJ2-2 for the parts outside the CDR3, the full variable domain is DTGVSQNPRHKITKRGQNVTFRCDPISEHNRLYWYRQTLGQGPEFLTYFQNEAQLEKSRLLSDRFSAERPKGSFSTLEIQRTEQGDSAMYLCASSQVSANTGELFFGEGSRLTVL.

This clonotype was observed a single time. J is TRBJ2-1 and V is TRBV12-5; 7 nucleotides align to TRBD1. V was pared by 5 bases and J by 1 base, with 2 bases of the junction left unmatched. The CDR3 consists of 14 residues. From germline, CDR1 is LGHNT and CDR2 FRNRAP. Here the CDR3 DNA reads TGTGCTAGTGGTCCGACAGGGTCCTACAATGAGCAGTTCTTC. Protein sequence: CASGPTGSYNEQFF.

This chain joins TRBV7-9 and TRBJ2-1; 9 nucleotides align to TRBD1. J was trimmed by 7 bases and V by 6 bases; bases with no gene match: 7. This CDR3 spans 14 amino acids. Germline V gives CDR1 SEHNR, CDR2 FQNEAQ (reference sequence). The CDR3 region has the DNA TGTGCCAGCAGGCCGAACAGGGGGCTGAATGAGCAGTTCTTC. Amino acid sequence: CASRPNRGLNEQFF.

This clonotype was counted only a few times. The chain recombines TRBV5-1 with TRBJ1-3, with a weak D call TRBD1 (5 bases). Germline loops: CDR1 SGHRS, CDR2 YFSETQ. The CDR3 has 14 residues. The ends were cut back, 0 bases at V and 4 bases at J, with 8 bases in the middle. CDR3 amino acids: CASSLADSGNTIYF. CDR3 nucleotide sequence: TGCGCCAGCAGCTTGGCCGACAGCGGAAACACCATATATTTT.

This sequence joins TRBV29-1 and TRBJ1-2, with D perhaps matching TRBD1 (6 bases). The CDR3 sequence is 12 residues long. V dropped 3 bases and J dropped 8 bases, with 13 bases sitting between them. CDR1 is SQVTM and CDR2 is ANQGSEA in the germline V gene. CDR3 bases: TGCAGCGTTGATAGTCAGGGGCAAGGCTACACCTTC. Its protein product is CSVDSQGQGYTF.

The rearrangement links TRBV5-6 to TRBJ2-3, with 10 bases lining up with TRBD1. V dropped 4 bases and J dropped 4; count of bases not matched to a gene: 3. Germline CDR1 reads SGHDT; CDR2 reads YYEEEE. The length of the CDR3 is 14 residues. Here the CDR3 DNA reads TGTGCCAGCAGCGGGGACAGGGGATCAGATACGCAGTATTTT. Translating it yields CASSGDRGSDTQYF.

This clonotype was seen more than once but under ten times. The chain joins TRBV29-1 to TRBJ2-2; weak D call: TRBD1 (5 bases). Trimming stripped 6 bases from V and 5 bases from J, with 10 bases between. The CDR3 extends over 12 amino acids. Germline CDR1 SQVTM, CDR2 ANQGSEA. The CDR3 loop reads CSVIRQTGELFF. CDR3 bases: TGCAGCGTCATAAGACAGACCGGGGAGCTGTTTTTT.

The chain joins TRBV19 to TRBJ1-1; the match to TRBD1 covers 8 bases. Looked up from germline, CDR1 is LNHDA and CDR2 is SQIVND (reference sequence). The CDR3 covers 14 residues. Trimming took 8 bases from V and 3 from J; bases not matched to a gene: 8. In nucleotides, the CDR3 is TGTGCCAGTCGGCTGACAGGGGAGTACACTGAAGCTTTCTTT. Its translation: CASRLTGEYTEAFF.

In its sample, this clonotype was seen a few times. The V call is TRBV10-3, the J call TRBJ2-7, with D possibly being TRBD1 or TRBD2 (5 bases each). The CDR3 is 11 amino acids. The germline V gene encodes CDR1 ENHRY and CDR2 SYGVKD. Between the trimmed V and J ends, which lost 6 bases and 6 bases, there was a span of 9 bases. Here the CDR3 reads CAISGTREQYF. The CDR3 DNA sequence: TGTGCCATCAGCGGGACCCGCGAGCAGTACTTC.

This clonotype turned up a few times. The CDR3 DNA follows: TGCGCCAGCAGCTCGTGGCCCTTGATTGGACTAGCGGGAGTCTACGAGCAGTACTTC. Translating it yields CASSSWPLIGLAGVYEQYF. The chain has TRBV5-1 and TRBJ2-7; 13 nucleotides match TRBD2. The CDR3 consists of 19 residues. The germline V gene has CDR1 SGHRS and CDR2 YFSETQ. V dropped 3 bases and J dropped 3; count of bases not matched to a gene: 15.

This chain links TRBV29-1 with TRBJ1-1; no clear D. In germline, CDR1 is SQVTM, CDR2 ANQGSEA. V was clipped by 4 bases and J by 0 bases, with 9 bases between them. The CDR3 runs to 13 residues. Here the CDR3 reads CSVGQTLNTEAFF. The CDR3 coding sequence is TGCAGCGTTGGCCAAACCCTGAACACTGAAGCTTTCTTT.

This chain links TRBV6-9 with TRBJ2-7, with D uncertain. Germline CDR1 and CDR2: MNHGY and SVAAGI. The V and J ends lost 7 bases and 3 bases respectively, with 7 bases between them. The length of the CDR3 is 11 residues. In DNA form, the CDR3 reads TGTGCCAGCACCTCAAGCTACGAGCAGTACGTC. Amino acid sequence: CASTSSYEQYV.

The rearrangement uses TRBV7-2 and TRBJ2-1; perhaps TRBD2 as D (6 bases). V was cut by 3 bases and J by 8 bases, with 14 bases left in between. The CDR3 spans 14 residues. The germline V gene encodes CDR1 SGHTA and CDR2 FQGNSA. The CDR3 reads CASSLGGVSHEQFF. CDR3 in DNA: TGTGCCAGCAGCTTGGGCGGGGTCAGTCATGAGCAGTTCTTC.

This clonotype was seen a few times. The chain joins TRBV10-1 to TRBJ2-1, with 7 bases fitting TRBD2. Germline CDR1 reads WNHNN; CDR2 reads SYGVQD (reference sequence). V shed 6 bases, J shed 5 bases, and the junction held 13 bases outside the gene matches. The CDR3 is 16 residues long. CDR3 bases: TGCGCCAGCAGCCCGGGACTACATGAGGACGACAATGAGCAGTTCTTC. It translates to CASSPGLHEDDNEQFF.

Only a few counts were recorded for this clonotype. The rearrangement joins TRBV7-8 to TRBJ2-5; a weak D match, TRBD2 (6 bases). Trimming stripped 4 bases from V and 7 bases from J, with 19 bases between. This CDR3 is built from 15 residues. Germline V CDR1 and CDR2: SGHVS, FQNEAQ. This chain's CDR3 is CASSSRGPGGGTQYF. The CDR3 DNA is TGTGCCAGCAGCTCTAGGGGACCCGGGGGTGGGACCCAGTACTTC.

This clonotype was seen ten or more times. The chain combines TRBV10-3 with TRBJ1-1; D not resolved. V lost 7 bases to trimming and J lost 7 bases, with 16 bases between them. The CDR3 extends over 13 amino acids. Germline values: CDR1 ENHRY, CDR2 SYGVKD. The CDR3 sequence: CAITDVRLGEAFF. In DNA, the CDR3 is TGTGCCATCACGGACGTCCGTTTGGGTGAAGCTTTCTTT.

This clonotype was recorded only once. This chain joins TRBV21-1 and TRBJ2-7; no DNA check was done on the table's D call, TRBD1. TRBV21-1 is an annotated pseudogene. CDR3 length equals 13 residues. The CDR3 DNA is TGTGCCAGCAGCGGACAGGCGGTCTACGAGCAGTACGTC. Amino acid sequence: CASSGQAVYEQYV.

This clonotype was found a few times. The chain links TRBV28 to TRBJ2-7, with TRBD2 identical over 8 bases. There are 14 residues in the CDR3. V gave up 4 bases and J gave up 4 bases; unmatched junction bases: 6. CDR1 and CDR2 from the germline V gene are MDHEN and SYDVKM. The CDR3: CASSSGTRRYEQYF. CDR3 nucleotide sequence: TGTGCCAGCAGTTCCGGGACTAGACGTTACGAGCAGTACTTC.

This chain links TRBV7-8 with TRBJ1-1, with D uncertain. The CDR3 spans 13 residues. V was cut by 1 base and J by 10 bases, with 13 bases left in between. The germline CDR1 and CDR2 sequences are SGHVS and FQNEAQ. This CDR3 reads CASSLGHRRSAFF. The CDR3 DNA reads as TGTGCCAGCAGCTTAGGGCACCGGCGGTCAGCTTTCTTT. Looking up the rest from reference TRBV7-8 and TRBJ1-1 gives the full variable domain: GAGVSQSPRYKVAKRGQDVALRCDPISGHVSLFWYQQALGQGPEFLTYFQNEAQLDKSGLPSDRFFAERPEGSVSTLKIQRTQQEDSAVYLCASSLGHRRSAFFGQGTRLTVV.

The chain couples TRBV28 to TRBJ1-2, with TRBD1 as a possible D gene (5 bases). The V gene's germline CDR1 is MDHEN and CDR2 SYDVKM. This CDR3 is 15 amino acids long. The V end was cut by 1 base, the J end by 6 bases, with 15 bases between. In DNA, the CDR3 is TGTGCCAGCAGTTTATCCCTGGACAATTACCATGGCTACACCTTC. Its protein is CASSLSLDNYHGYTF.

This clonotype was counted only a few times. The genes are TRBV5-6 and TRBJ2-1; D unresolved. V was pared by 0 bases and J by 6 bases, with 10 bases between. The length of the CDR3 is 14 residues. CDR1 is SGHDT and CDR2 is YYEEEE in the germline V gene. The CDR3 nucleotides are TGTGCCAGCAGCTTGGGGCTACCGGGCAATGAGCAGTTCTTC. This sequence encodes CASSLGLPGNEQFF.

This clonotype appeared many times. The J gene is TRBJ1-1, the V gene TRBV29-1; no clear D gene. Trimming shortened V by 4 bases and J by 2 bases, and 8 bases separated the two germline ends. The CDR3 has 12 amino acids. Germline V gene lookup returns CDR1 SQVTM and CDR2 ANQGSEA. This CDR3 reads CSVGGGNTEAFF. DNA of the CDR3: TGCAGCGTTGGAGGAGGTAACACTGAAGCTTTCTTT.

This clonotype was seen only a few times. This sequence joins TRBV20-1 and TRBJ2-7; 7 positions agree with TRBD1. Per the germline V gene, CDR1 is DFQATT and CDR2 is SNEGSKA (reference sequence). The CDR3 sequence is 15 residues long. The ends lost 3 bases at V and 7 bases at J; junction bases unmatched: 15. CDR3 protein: CSARKPGQISGEQYF. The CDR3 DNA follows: TGCAGTGCTAGGAAACCGGGACAGATCTCGGGGGAGCAGTACTTC.